The rows below give T cell receptor beta chains drawn from one sample of a study of T cells in Graves' hyperthyroidism and ophthalmopathy. TCRdb re-called the multiplex PCR reads through MiXCR, storing one row per CDR3 protein. The sample includes 450,000 to 550,000 distinct CDR3 sequences, around 24% of them seen just once. The source material was blood. Receptors were obtained from a woman in her thirties with Graves' ophthalmopathy. CDR3s include the opening cysteine and the closing phenylalanine or tryptophan. A D gene is named only where the DNA matches it firmly. Expanded clones are given a class, and other clones once, few, many or no size at all.

d_gene: -
abundance: many
j_gene: TRBJ1-2
v_gene: TRBV12-3/TRBV12-4
CDR3nt: TGTGCCAGCAGTTTAGCGCGGGCCGTGGACTTAGGCCATGGCTACACCTTC
CDR3aa: CASSLARAVDLGHGYTF

d_gene: -
abundance: many
j_gene: TRBJ2-7
v_gene: TRBV3-1
CDR3nt: TGTGCCAGCAGCCAAGGGACCGAGCAGTACTTC
CDR3aa: CASSQGTEQYF

d_gene: TRBD2
abundance: -
j_gene: TRBJ2-7
v_gene: TRBV12-3/TRBV12-4
CDR3nt: TGTGCCAGTACAATGTGGGAGGGCTACGAGCAGTACTTC
CDR3aa: CASTMWEGYEQYF

d_gene: TRBD1
abundance: many
j_gene: TRBJ2-5
v_gene: TRBV2
CDR3nt: TGTGCCAGCCAAAGAGACAGGGAACGGGAGACCCAGTACTTC
CDR3aa: CASQRDRERETQYF

d_gene: TRBD1
abundance: few
j_gene: TRBJ1-5
v_gene: TRBV4-3
CDR3nt: TGCGCCAGCAGCCAAGATCCGGGACAGGGAACTCAGCCCCAGCATTTT
CDR3aa: CASSQDPGQGTQPQHF

d_gene: -
abundance: -
j_gene: TRBJ1-2
v_gene: TRBV30
CDR3nt: TGTGCCTGGAGTGAGGGTTTTGGTGGCTACACCTTC
CDR3aa: CAWSEGFGGYTF

d_gene: -
abundance: -
j_gene: TRBJ2-2
v_gene: TRBV14
CDR3nt: TGTGCCAGCAGCCAGTTACGGGACACCCTCACCGGGGAGCTGTTTTTT
CDR3aa: CASSQLRDTLTGELFF

d_gene: -
abundance: many
j_gene: TRBJ1-5
v_gene: TRBV27
CDR3nt: TGTGCCAGCAGTTTGCGAGGGACCGCGGGGCCCCAGCATTTT
CDR3aa: CASSLRGTAGPQHF

d_gene: -
abundance: -
j_gene: TRBJ2-7
v_gene: TRBV3-1
CDR3nt: TGTGCCAGCAGCCAAGGGTTGGAGAGCTACGAGCAGTACTTC
CDR3aa: CASSQGLESYEQYF

d_gene: -
abundance: many
j_gene: TRBJ2-5
v_gene: TRBV29-1
CDR3nt: TGCAGCGTCTTTATGCCACAAGAGACCCAGTACTTC
CDR3aa: CSVFMPQETQYF

d_gene: -
abundance: many
j_gene: TRBJ2-7
v_gene: TRBV7-9
CDR3nt: TGTGCCAGCAGCCGGGGGAACGAGCAGTACTTC
CDR3aa: CASSRGNEQYF

d_gene: -
abundance: many
j_gene: TRBJ2-7
v_gene: TRBV12-3/TRBV12-4
CDR3nt: TGTGCCAGCAGCCCAGGGGTGCCCTCCTACGAGCAGTACTTC
CDR3aa: CASSPGVPSYEQYF

d_gene: -
abundance: -
j_gene: TRBJ2-7
v_gene: TRBV6-1
CDR3nt: TGTGCCAGCAGTGAAGAGGGCGACAGGAGGGCCTACGAGCAGTACTTC
CDR3aa: CASSEEGDRRAYEQYF

d_gene: -
abundance: many
j_gene: TRBJ1-2
v_gene: TRBV6-1
CDR3nt: TGTGCCAGCAGTGAAGCGCTGCGGGGGGTCTATGGCTACACCTTC
CDR3aa: CASSEALRGVYGYTF

d_gene: -
abundance: many
j_gene: TRBJ1-2
v_gene: TRBV6-5
CDR3nt: TGTGCCAGCAGTCCCTCAAGTCATGGGCTTGGCTACACCTTC
CDR3aa: CASSPSSHGLGYTF

d_gene: -
abundance: few
j_gene: TRBJ2-7
v_gene: TRBV28
CDR3nt: TGTGCCAGCAGTTTTCACAACTCCTACGAGCAGTACTTC
CDR3aa: CASSFHNSYEQYF

d_gene: TRBD2
abundance: many
j_gene: TRBJ2-2
v_gene: TRBV7-3
CDR3nt: TGTGCCAGCAGCTTAAGCGGGGGGCGGAACACCGGGGAGCTGTTTTTT
CDR3aa: CASSLSGGRNTGELFF

d_gene: -
abundance: many
j_gene: TRBJ1-2
v_gene: TRBV7-8
CDR3nt: TGTGCCAGCAGTGCAGGACAGCTCTATGGCTACACCTTC
CDR3aa: CASSAGQLYGYTF

d_gene: TRBD1
abundance: few
j_gene: TRBJ2-5
v_gene: TRBV3-1
CDR3nt: TGTGCCAGCCGCCCTGACCAGGGGGCGGAGACCCAGTACTTC
CDR3aa: CASRPDQGAETQYF

d_gene: TRBD1
abundance: many
j_gene: TRBJ2-5
v_gene: TRBV18
CDR3nt: TGTGCCAGCTCACCAGTTCTGTCGGGACAGGGAAATGAGGCCCAGTACTTC
CDR3aa: CASSPVLSGQGNEAQYF

d_gene: -
abundance: many
j_gene: TRBJ2-5
v_gene: TRBV6-1
CDR3nt: TGTGCCAGCAGATCCGGGACACCGCAAGAGGCCCAGTACTTC
CDR3aa: CASRSGTPQEAQYF

d_gene: -
abundance: -
j_gene: TRBJ2-2
v_gene: TRBV11-3
CDR3nt: TGTGCCAGCAGCTTAGTTTTGGGGGAGCTGTTTTTT
CDR3aa: CASSLVLGELFF

d_gene: -
abundance: few
j_gene: TRBJ2-7
v_gene: TRBV19
CDR3nt: TGTGCCAGTAGTATAGACGTCACAGGAAACGACTACGAGCAGTACTTC
CDR3aa: CASSIDVTGNDYEQYF

d_gene: -
abundance: -
j_gene: TRBJ1-2
v_gene: TRBV19
CDR3nt: TGTGCCAGTAGTATGTCCGGGGGCGCGCGGATTTTTTATGGCTACACCTTC
CDR3aa: CASSMSGGARIFYGYTF

d_gene: -
abundance: -
j_gene: TRBJ2-2
v_gene: TRBV12-3/TRBV12-4
CDR3nt: TGTGCCAGCAGTCCGGGCCTGGGGGCCGGGGAGCTGTTTTTT
CDR3aa: CASSPGLGAGELFF

d_gene: -
abundance: few
j_gene: TRBJ2-7
v_gene: TRBV10-3
CDR3nt: TGTGCCATCAGTGACCGAAACTACGAGCAGTACTTC
CDR3aa: CAISDRNYEQYF

d_gene: -
abundance: -
j_gene: TRBJ2-5
v_gene: TRBV6-1
CDR3nt: TGTGCCAGCAGTACGGGACCCTCGTACCAAGAGACCCGGTACTTC
CDR3aa: CASSTGPSYQETRYF

d_gene: -
abundance: many
j_gene: TRBJ2-5
v_gene: TRBV15
CDR3nt: TGTGCCACCAGCAGACCGGGGCCTGCCCGAGAGACCCAGTACTTC
CDR3aa: CATSRPGPARETQYF

d_gene: TRBD1
abundance: many
j_gene: TRBJ1-3
v_gene: TRBV7-8
CDR3nt: TGTGCCAGCAGCGGTAGGGGACAGGGCGCTGGAAACACCATATATTTT
CDR3aa: CASSGRGQGAGNTIYF

d_gene: -
abundance: many
j_gene: TRBJ1-1
v_gene: TRBV6-2/TRBV6-3
CDR3nt: TGTGCCACCTTTAAGGGAAGGTGGAACACTGAAGCTTTCTTT
CDR3aa: CATFKGRWNTEAFF

d_gene: -
abundance: once
j_gene: TRBJ1-5
v_gene: TRBV6-5
CDR3nt: TGTGCCAGCGTTGGACAGATTAGCAATCAGCCCCAGCATTTT
CDR3aa: CASVGQISNQPQHF

d_gene: -
abundance: many
j_gene: TRBJ2-5
v_gene: TRBV12-3/TRBV12-4
CDR3nt: TGTGCCAGCAGTTTGGTTCTGGGGATGAGTGAGACCCAGTACTTC
CDR3aa: CASSLVLGMSETQYF

d_gene: -
abundance: many
j_gene: TRBJ2-5
v_gene: TRBV6-2/TRBV6-3
CDR3nt: TGTGCCAGCAGTTACGGGGGACTTAAAGAGACCCAGTACTTC
CDR3aa: CASSYGGLKETQYF

d_gene: -
abundance: -
j_gene: TRBJ2-2
v_gene: TRBV4-1
CDR3nt: TGCGCCAGCAGCCAAGTGGATGCAGGGTCTTCCGCGAACACCGGGGAGCTGTTTTTT
CDR3aa: CASSQVDAGSSANTGELFF

d_gene: TRBD1
abundance: -
j_gene: TRBJ1-5
v_gene: TRBV9
CDR3nt: TGTGCCAGCAGCGGAGGACAGGGATTTAGCAATCAGCCCCAGCATTTT
CDR3aa: CASSGGQGFSNQPQHF

d_gene: -
abundance: many
j_gene: TRBJ2-2
v_gene: TRBV15
CDR3nt: TGTGCCACCAGTAGTCACACATACGGTGGGGAGCTGTTTTTT
CDR3aa: CATSSHTYGGELFF

d_gene: TRBD1
abundance: many
j_gene: TRBJ1-1
v_gene: TRBV24-1
CDR3nt: TGTGCCACCAGAGATTCGGACAGGTTGAACACTGAAGCTTTCTTT
CDR3aa: CATRDSDRLNTEAFF